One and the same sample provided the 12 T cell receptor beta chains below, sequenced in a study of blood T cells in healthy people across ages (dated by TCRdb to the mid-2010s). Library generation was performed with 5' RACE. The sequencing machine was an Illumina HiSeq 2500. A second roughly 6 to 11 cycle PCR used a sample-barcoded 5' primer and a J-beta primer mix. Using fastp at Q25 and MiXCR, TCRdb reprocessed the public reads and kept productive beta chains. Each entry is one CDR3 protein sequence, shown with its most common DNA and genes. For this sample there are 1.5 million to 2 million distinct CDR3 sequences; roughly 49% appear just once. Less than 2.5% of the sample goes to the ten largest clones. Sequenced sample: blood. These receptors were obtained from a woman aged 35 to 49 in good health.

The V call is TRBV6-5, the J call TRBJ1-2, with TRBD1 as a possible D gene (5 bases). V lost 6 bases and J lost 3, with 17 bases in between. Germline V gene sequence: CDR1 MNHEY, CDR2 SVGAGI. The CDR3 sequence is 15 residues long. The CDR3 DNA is TGTGCCAGCAGCCACGAGGGGATCGAGGACTATGGCTACACCTTC. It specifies CASSHEGIEDYGYTF.

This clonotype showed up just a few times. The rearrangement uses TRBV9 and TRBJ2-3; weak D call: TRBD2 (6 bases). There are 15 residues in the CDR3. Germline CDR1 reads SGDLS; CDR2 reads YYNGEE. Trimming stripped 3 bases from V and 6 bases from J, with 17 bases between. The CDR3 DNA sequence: TGTGCCAGCAGCGCGACCGTAGCGGTTGGGGATACGCAGTATTTT. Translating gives CASSATVAVGDTQYF. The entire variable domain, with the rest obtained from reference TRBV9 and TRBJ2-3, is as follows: DSGVTQTPKHLITATGQRVTLRCSPRSGDLSVYWYQQSLDQGLQFLIQYYNGEERAKGNILERFSAQQFPDLHSELNLSSLELGDSALYFCASSATVAVGDTQYFGPGTRLTVL.

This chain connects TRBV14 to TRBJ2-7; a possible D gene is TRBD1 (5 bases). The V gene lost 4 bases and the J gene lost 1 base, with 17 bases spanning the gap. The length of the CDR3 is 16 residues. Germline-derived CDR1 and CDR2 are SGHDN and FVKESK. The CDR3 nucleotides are TGTGCCAGCAGCCCCGCCCGAACAGGATTATCCTACGAGCAGTACTTC. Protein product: CASSPARTGLSYEQYF.

DNA for the CDR3: TGTGCCAGCAGCTTGTCCGGGGGCGACTACTATGGCTACACCTTC. This sequence encodes CASSLSGGDYYGYTF. The chain carries TRBV5-6 and TRBJ1-2; maybe TRBD1 (6 bases). Germline-derived CDR1 and CDR2 are SGHDT and YYEEEE. V lost 1 base to trimming and J lost 3 bases, with 13 bases between them. This CDR3 is built from 15 residues.

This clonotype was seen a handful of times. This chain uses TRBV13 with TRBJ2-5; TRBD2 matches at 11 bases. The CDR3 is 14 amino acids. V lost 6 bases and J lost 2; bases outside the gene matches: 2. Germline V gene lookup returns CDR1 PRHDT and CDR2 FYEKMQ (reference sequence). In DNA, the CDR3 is TGTGCCAGCAGGACTAGCGGGGATCAAGAGACCCAGTACTTC. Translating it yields CASRTSGDQETQYF.

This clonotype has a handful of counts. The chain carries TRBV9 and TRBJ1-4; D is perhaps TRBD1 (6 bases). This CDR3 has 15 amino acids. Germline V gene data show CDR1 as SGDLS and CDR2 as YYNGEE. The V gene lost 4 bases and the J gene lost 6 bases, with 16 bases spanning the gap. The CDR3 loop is CASSSPGDSYEKLFF. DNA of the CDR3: TGTGCCAGCAGCTCCCCAGGGGATTCGTATGAAAAACTGTTTTTT.

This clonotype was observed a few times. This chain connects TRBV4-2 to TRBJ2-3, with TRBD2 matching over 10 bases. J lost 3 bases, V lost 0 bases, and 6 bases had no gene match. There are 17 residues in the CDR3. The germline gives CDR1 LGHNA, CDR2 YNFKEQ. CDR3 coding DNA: TGTGCCAGCAGCCAAGATCCCCCAGCGGGGGGGACAGATACGCAGTATTTT. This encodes CASSQDPPAGGTDTQYF.

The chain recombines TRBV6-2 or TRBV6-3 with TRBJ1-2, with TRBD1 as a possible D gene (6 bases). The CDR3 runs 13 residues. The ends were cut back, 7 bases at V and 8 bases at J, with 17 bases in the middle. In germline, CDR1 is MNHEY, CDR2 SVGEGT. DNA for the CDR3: TGTGCCAGCATTAATACAGGGTATGAAGGCTACACCTTC. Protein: CASINTGYEGYTF.

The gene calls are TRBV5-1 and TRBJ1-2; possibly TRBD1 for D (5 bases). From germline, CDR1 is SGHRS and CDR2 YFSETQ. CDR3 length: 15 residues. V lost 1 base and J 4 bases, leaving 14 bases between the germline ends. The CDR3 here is CASSLLQGPTYGYTF. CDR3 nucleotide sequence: TGCGCCAGCAGCTTGTTGCAGGGACCCACCTATGGCTACACCTTC.

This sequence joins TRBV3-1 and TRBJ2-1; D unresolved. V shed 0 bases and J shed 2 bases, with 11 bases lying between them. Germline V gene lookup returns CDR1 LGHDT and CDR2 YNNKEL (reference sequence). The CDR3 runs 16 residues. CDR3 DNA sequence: TGTGCCAGCAGCCAAGATCACGGCAGGCCCTACAATGAGCAGTTCTTC. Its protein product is CASSQDHGRPYNEQFF.

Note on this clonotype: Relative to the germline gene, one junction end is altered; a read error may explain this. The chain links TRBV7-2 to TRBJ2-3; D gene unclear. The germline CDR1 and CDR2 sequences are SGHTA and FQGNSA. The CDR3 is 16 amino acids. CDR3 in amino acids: CAGSLGSPPRLDTQYF. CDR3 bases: TGTGCCGGCAGCTTAGGTTCTCCCCCGCGCTTAGATACGCAGTATTTT.

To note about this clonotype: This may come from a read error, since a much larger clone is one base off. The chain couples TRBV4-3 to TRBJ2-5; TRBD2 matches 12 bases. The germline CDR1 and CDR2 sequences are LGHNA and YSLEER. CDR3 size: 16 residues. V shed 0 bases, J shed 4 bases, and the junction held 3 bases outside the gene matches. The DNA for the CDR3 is TGCGCCAGCAGCCAAGATCTACTAGCGGGGGGAGAGACCCAGTACTTC. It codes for CASSQDLLAGGETQYF.